The 22 T cell receptor beta chains in this list originate from one sample, sequenced in a study of T cell repertoires in cytomegalovirus infection (dated by TCRdb to between 2018 and 2021). Sequencing was carried out with an Illumina HiSeq 1500. The raw public data were reprocessed by TCRdb itself: fastp quality trimming at Q25, MiXCR clonotype calling, in-frame beta chains only. Rows merge per CDR3 protein into single entries with the most common DNA and genes. The sample table shows some 120,000 distinct CDR3 sequences, and around 10% are seen once. The ten largest account for around 29% of the sample. Their recognized antigens are unknown. Input material: PBMCs, sequenced either directly or after in vitro stimulation (not recorded which). All receptors come from a human donor in good health (CMV status not recorded). Some clones in this sample may be carry-over from other donors' samples.

This clonotype has at least ten counts. The chain joins TRBV7-9 to TRBJ1-1; 9 bases line up with TRBD1. This CDR3 is 14 amino acids long. The germline V gene encodes CDR1 SEHNR and CDR2 FQNEAQ (reference sequence). V lost 3 bases, J lost 5 bases, and 4 bases stayed unmatched. The CDR3 DNA is TGTGCCAGCAGCTTTGGACAGGGGATAACTGAAGCTTTCTTT. Translation: CASSFGQGITEAFF.

The chain joins TRBV20-1 to TRBJ2-1, with D possibly matching TRBD2 (6 bases). V shed 3 bases and J shed 7 bases, with 16 bases lying between them. Germline V CDR1 and CDR2: DFQATT, SNEGSKA (reference sequence). This CDR3 region has 14 residues. CDR3 amino acids: CSARDPGGRNEQFF. CDR3 bases: TGCAGTGCTAGGGACCCTGGTGGGAGGAATGAGCAGTTCTTC.

The chain has TRBV6-1 and TRBJ2-7; D remains unclear. This CDR3 is built from 13 residues. V lost 1 base and J 0 bases, leaving 4 bases between the germline ends. Germline-derived CDR1 and CDR2 are MNHNS and SASEGT. Here the CDR3 DNA reads TGTGCCAGCAGTGAAGGGTACTCCTACGAGCAGTACGTC. Translating it yields CASSEGYSYEQYV.

This clonotype has a count of ten or more. The rearrangement joins TRBV5-4 to TRBJ2-1; 10 bases agree with TRBD2. V dropped 0 bases and J dropped 5; count of bases not matched to a gene: 8. Per the germline V gene, CDR1 is SGHNT and CDR2 is YYREEE (reference sequence). The CDR3 runs 17 residues. CDR3: CASSLGGLADLNNEQFF. For the CDR3, the DNA is TGTGCCAGCAGCTTGGGAGGACTAGCGGACCTCAACAATGAGCAGTTCTTC. Supplemented by reference TRBV5-4 and TRBJ2-1, the full variable domain reads ETGVTQSPTHLIKTRGQQVTLRCSSQSGHNTVSWYQQALGQGPQFIFQYYREEENGRGNFPPRFSGLQFPNYSSELNVNALELDDSALYLCASSLGGLADLNNEQFFGPGTRLTVL.

This clonotype has a count of ten or more. The chain recombines TRBV7-9 with TRBJ2-3; TRBD1 matches at 8 bases. CDR1 and CDR2 from the germline V gene are SEHNR and FQNEAQ (reference sequence). The J segment lost 4 bases and the V segment lost 5 bases, leaving 8 bases of the junction unmatched. CDR3 length: 15 amino acids. The CDR3 nucleotides read TGTGCCAGCAGCCCGCTCGACAGGGGACCAGATACGCAGTATTTT. Protein: CASSPLDRGPDTQYF.

This clonotype showed up just once. The V gene is TRBV7-9, the J gene TRBJ2-1; 9 bases align to TRBD2. CDR1 is SEHNR, CDR2 FQNEAQ, per germline (reference sequence). The CDR3 is 16 amino acids. J gave up 8 bases and V 1 base, and 9 bases lay outside the gene matches. CDR3 nucleotide sequence: TGTGCCAGCAGCTTAGGAGGCCGCGGGAGGGCCTATGAGCAGTTCTTC. It specifies CASSLGGRGRAYEQFF.

This clonotype has ten or more counts. The chain's CDR3 is CASSLAGTKKETQYF. The CDR3 region has the DNA TGTGCCAGCAGCTTAGCGGGGACGAAGAAAGAGACCCAGTACTTC. This chain uses TRBV7-2 with TRBJ2-5; TRBD1 or TRBD2 may be the D gene (5 bases each). Trimming pared 0 bases from V and 3 bases from J, leaving 11 bases between. The CDR3 consists of 15 residues. Germline CDR1 reads SGHTA; CDR2 reads FQGNSA.

This clonotype was detected ten times or more. The rearrangement links TRBV7-2 to TRBJ2-1; tentative D call: TRBD2 (6 bases). The CDR3 has 14 amino acids. Per the germline V gene, CDR1 is SGHTA and CDR2 is FQGNSA. V was clipped by 1 base and J by 6 bases, with 10 bases between them. The CDR3 bases are TGTGCCAGCAGCTTAGAACTAGCACTCAATGAGCAGTTCTTC. Its protein is CASSLELALNEQFF.

This clonotype was detected many times. The J gene is TRBJ1-5, the V gene TRBV7-9, with D hard to call. The V gene lost 5 bases and the J gene lost 7 bases, with 9 bases spanning the gap. Germline V CDR1 and CDR2: SEHNR, FQNEAQ (reference sequence). CDR3 size: 12 residues. The CDR3 nucleotides read TGTGCCAGCAGCGCTCCCCGGCAGCCCCAGCATTTT. As protein: CASSAPRQPQHF.

This clonotype was found many times. This chain uses TRBV7-2 with TRBJ2-7; TRBD2 aligns across 8 bases. CDR1 is SGHTA and CDR2 is FQGNSA in the germline V gene. The CDR3 sequence is 14 residues long. Trimming at V came to 5 bases and at J to 2 bases, leaving 5 bases not matched to a gene. The CDR3 loop reads CASSLSGMTYEQYV. In DNA form, the CDR3 reads TGTGCCAGCAGCCTTAGCGGGATGACCTACGAGCAGTACGTC.

The J gene is TRBJ1-1, the V gene TRBV12-3 or TRBV12-4, with D possibly TRBD1 on 5 matching bases. V was cut by 5 bases and J by 6 bases, with 7 bases left in between. The CDR3 is 11 amino acids. DNA for the CDR3: TGTGCCAGCAGTCTGGGGGCTGAAGCTTTCTTT. It codes for CASSLGAEAFF.

The genes are TRBV15 and TRBJ2-2, with a tentative D call TRBD1 (6 bases). The CDR3 covers 12 residues. Between the trimmed V and J ends, which lost 9 bases and 7 bases, there was a span of 12 bases. CDR1 is LNHNV, CDR2 YYDKDF, per germline (reference sequence). Written as DNA, the CDR3 is TGTGCCACTAACAACAGGGACGGGGAGCTGTTTTTT. Its translation is CATNNRDGELFF.

The chain recombines TRBV6-2 or TRBV6-3 with TRBJ2-7, with a possible D match to TRBD1 (6 bases). V lost 6 bases, J lost 0 bases, and 21 bases lay in between. This CDR3 region has 17 residues. Germline V gene sequence: CDR1 MNHEY, CDR2 SVGEGT. The DNA for the CDR3 is TGTGCCAGCAGCTACCCCTCGGCAGGGGCCATCTCCTACGAGCAGTACTTC. Protein product: CASSYPSAGAISYEQYF.

This clonotype was seen ten or more times. The rearrangement links TRBV4-1 to TRBJ2-1; 10 bases are a match to TRBD2. The CDR3 length is 17 residues. The trim removed 3 bases at V and 14 bases at J, leaving 19 bases unmatched. Per germline, CDR1 MGHRA and CDR2 YSYEKL. The CDR3 DNA reads as TGCGCCAGCAGCCACGCGATACTAGCGGGGCGCGCAATGTTGGAGTTCTTC. This encodes CASSHAILAGRAMLEFF.

The chain joins TRBV7-3 to TRBJ2-3; D may be TRBD1 or TRBD2 (5 bases each). Germline V CDR1 and CDR2: SGHTA, FQGTGA. The CDR3 consists of 15 residues. Trimming stripped 4 bases from V and 1 base from J, with 12 bases between. CDR3 sequence: CASSSPLGGTDTQYF. The CDR3 bases are TGTGCCAGCAGCTCTCCGCTGGGGGGCACAGATACGCAGTATTTT.

This clonotype has at least ten counts. V gene TRBV11-2 combines with J gene TRBJ2-1; no reliable D call. This CDR3 region has 10 residues. Germline V CDR1 and CDR2: SGHAT, FQNNGV. The germline V and J ends were trimmed by 6 bases and 4 bases, with 1 base remaining between them. The CDR3 DNA reads as TGTGCCAGCAGTTACAATGAGCAGTTCTTC. Translated: CASSYNEQFF.

This clonotype was detected ten times or more. The rearrangement links TRBV4-3 to TRBJ2-7; 10 positions match TRBD1. CDR3 length: 14 amino acids. Trimming cost V 4 bases and J 4 bases; bases outside gene matches: 4. The germline gives CDR1 LGHNA, CDR2 YSLEER. The chain's CDR3 is CASSLGQGHYEQYF. For the CDR3, the DNA is TGCGCCAGCAGCCTGGGACAGGGGCATTACGAGCAGTACTTC.

This clonotype was seen at least ten times. This chain links TRBV7-7 with TRBJ1-1; D not certain. CDR3 length: 9 amino acids. Trimming took 10 bases from V and 4 from J, leaving 4 bases between them. From germline, CDR1 is SSHAT and CDR2 FNYEAQ (reference sequence). In DNA form, the CDR3 reads TGTGCCATCGTCACTGAAGCTTTCTTT. This encodes CAIVTEAFF.

This clonotype occurred many times. V is TRBV7-2 and J is TRBJ2-7; the D gene could be TRBD1 or TRBD2 (5 bases each). Germline CDR1 SGHTA, CDR2 FQGNSA. The CDR3 extends over 16 amino acids. The germline V and J ends were trimmed by 5 bases and 3 bases, with 20 bases remaining between them. The CDR3 protein is CASSDSGSVRDYEQYF. The CDR3 DNA sequence: TGTGCCAGCAGCGACAGTGGGTCCGTTCGGGACTACGAGCAGTACTTC.

This clonotype was counted many times. This chain connects TRBV7-2 to TRBJ2-1; TRBD2 aligns across 12 bases. This CDR3 comprises 16 residues. Germline CDR1 SGHTA, CDR2 FQGNSA. J lost 7 bases, V lost 5 bases, and 9 bases had no gene match. The CDR3 DNA sequence: TGTGCCAGCAGCCCGTGGACTAGCGGGACTGAGAATGAGCAGTTCTTC. Protein product: CASSPWTSGTENEQFF.

This clonotype came up many times. The genes are TRBV7-9 and TRBJ2-6, with D perhaps TRBD1 (6 bases). The V end lost 4 bases, the J end lost 4 bases, and 14 bases lay between the germline ends. This CDR3 spans 16 amino acids. CDR1 SEHNR and CDR2 FQNEAQ come from the germline V gene (reference sequence). The CDR3, as DNA: TGTGCCAGCAGCTCTAAACAGGGTTCCGGGGCCAACGTCCTGACTTTC. Amino acids: CASSSKQGSGANVLTF.

The table lists this clonotype with many counts. This sequence joins TRBV7-2 and TRBJ2-1, with 11 bases aligning to TRBD2. CDR1 SGHTA and CDR2 FQGNSA come from the germline V gene. After removal of 6 bases from V and 2 bases from J, the junction contained 3 bases not matched to a gene. This CDR3 region has 15 residues. The CDR3 sequence is CASRGLAGTYNEQFF. The CDR3 coding sequence is TGTGCCAGCAGAGGACTAGCGGGTACCTACAATGAGCAGTTCTTC.